A selection of T cell receptor beta chains follows, all from one sample in a study of cytomegalovirus exposure and HLA in healthy donors. Only in-frame clones appear in the TCRdb table, and some are missing; sequencing was by immunoSEQ multiplex PCR. The sample yields 90,000 to 130,000 clones, around 85% seen once. Sample: PBMCs. These receptors all come from a middle-aged man in good health and CMV-seronegative. Both conserved end residues are part of each CDR3. The order of the fields is V gene, clone size, D gene, J gene, CDR3 protein, CDR3 DNA. D genes are given only for firm matches. Clone size is stated in some rows and not others, as once, few, many or a class when expanded.

v_call: TRBV7-6
clone_size: NA
d_call: TRBD1
j_call: TRBJ1-2
cdr3_aa: CASSLHGTGGDHGYTF
cdr3_nt: TGTGCCAGCAGCTTACACGGGACAGGAGGGGATCATGGCTACACCTTC

v_call: TRBV5-6
clone_size: NA
d_call: TRBD1
j_call: TRBJ1-2
cdr3_aa: CASSLPPGQAQTLYGYTF
cdr3_nt: TGTGCCAGCAGCTTGCCTCCGGGACAGGCGCAGACACTCTATGGCTACACCTTC

v_call: TRBV7-9
clone_size: NA
d_call: NA
j_call: TRBJ1-2
cdr3_aa: CASSRDLRSYGYTF
cdr3_nt: TGTGCCAGCAGCCGGGATCTGAGGAGCTATGGCTACACCTTC

v_call: TRBV7-9
clone_size: NA
d_call: TRBD2
j_call: TRBJ2-7
cdr3_aa: CASTAGGEQYF
cdr3_nt: TGTGCCAGCACAGCGGGGGGTGAGCAGTACTTC

v_call: TRBV6-5
clone_size: NA
d_call: NA
j_call: TRBJ2-5
cdr3_aa: CASKESPQRETQYF
cdr3_nt: TGTGCCAGCAAGGAGAGCCCGCAGCGGGAGACCCAGTACTTC

v_call: TRBV9
clone_size: NA
d_call: NA
j_call: TRBJ2-5
cdr3_aa: CASSPDQETQYF
cdr3_nt: TGTGCCAGCAGCCCAGATCAAGAGACCCAGTACTTC

v_call: TRBV6-5
clone_size: NA
d_call: NA
j_call: TRBJ2-2
cdr3_aa: CASKGDPSTTGELFF
cdr3_nt: TGTGCCAGCAAGGGAGACCCTAGCACCACCGGGGAGCTGTTTTTT

v_call: TRBV6-5
clone_size: NA
d_call: NA
j_call: TRBJ1-6
cdr3_aa: CASSSRQRDSPLHF
cdr3_nt: TGTGCCAGCAGTTCCCGACAGCGAGATTCACCCCTCCACTTT

v_call: TRBV7-2
clone_size: NA
d_call: NA
j_call: TRBJ1-2
cdr3_aa: CASSLAPSGYTF
cdr3_nt: TGTGCCAGCAGCTTGGCCCCGTCTGGCTACACCTTC

v_call: TRBV7-9
clone_size: NA
d_call: NA
j_call: TRBJ1-1
cdr3_aa: CAAFEIGVNTEAFF
cdr3_nt: TGTGCCGCGTTTGAGATTGGAGTGAACACTGAAGCTTTCTTT

v_call: TRBV5-6
clone_size: few
d_call: TRBD1
j_call: TRBJ1-2
cdr3_aa: CASSLVQGRNGYTF
cdr3_nt: TGTGCCAGCAGCTTGGTACAGGGGAGGAATGGCTACACCTTC

v_call: TRBV5-6
clone_size: NA
d_call: NA
j_call: TRBJ2-3
cdr3_aa: CASSYWGADTQYF
cdr3_nt: TGTGCCAGCAGCTATTGGGGCGCAGATACGCAGTATTTT

v_call: TRBV15
clone_size: once
d_call: NA
j_call: TRBJ2-2
cdr3_aa: CATSRRRDIDTGELFF
cdr3_nt: TGTGCCACCAGCAGAAGAAGAGACATTGACACCGGGGAGCTGTTTTTT

v_call: TRBV30
clone_size: NA
d_call: TRBD1
j_call: TRBJ1-6
cdr3_aa: CAWRSAGGSYNSPLHF
cdr3_nt: TGTGCCTGGAGATCGGCAGGGGGCTCCTATAATTCACCCCTCCACTTT

v_call: TRBV28
clone_size: few
d_call: TRBD1
j_call: TRBJ1-4
cdr3_aa: CASSPRQGINNEKLFF
cdr3_nt: TGTGCCAGCAGTCCCCGACAGGGGATTAATAATGAAAAACTGTTTTTT

v_call: TRBV27
clone_size: NA
d_call: NA
j_call: TRBJ2-1
cdr3_aa: CASSLTEQYNEQFF
cdr3_nt: TGTGCCAGCAGTTTAACTGAACAGTACAATGAGCAGTTCTTC

v_call: TRBV9
clone_size: NA
d_call: NA
j_call: TRBJ1-1
cdr3_aa: CASSPLHTEAFF
cdr3_nt: TGTGCCAGCAGTCCCCTTCACACTGAAGCTTTCTTT

v_call: TRBV5-1
clone_size: NA
d_call: TRBD1
j_call: TRBJ2-6
cdr3_aa: CASSGQGTLSEANVLTF
cdr3_nt: TGCGCCAGCAGCGGACAGGGTACCCTCTCTGAGGCCAACGTCCTGACTTTC

v_call: TRBV7-2
clone_size: once
d_call: TRBD2
j_call: TRBJ2-5
cdr3_aa: CASSFRVAGGQETQYF
cdr3_nt: TGTGCCAGCAGCTTCCGGGTAGCGGGGGGCCAAGAGACCCAGTACTTC

v_call: TRBV2
clone_size: NA
d_call: TRBD1
j_call: TRBJ2-7
cdr3_aa: CASRRDRGQSYEQYF
cdr3_nt: TGTGCCAGCAGGCGGGACAGGGGTCAATCCTACGAGCAGTACTTC

v_call: TRBV5-1
clone_size: NA
d_call: TRBD1
j_call: TRBJ1-5
cdr3_aa: CASSPGTDGQPQHF
cdr3_nt: TGCGCCAGCAGCCCCGGGACAGATGGACAGCCCCAGCATTTT

v_call: TRBV15
clone_size: NA
d_call: NA
j_call: TRBJ2-3
cdr3_aa: CATSSTNRAHTQYF
cdr3_nt: TGTGCCACCAGCAGCACTAACAGGGCTCATACGCAGTATTTT

v_call: TRBV2
clone_size: NA
d_call: NA
j_call: TRBJ1-6
cdr3_aa: CASSTRTGRVSYNSPLHF
cdr3_nt: TGTGCCAGCAGTACACGGACTGGCCGGGTATCCTATAATTCACCCCTCCACTTT

v_call: TRBV11-2
clone_size: NA
d_call: TRBD2
j_call: TRBJ2-1
cdr3_aa: CASRASGGSDEQFF
cdr3_nt: TGTGCCAGCAGGGCTAGCGGGGGATCGGATGAGCAGTTCTTC

v_call: TRBV29-1
clone_size: NA
d_call: NA
j_call: TRBJ1-5
cdr3_aa: CSVAYSSNQPQHF
cdr3_nt: TGCAGCGTCGCCTACAGTAGCAATCAGCCCCAGCATTTT

v_call: TRBV25-1
clone_size: NA
d_call: NA
j_call: TRBJ1-2
cdr3_aa: CASSEGGLPNYGYTF
cdr3_nt: TGTGCCAGCAGTGAAGGAGGACTGCCTAACTATGGCTACACCTTC

v_call: TRBV30
clone_size: few
d_call: NA
j_call: TRBJ2-2
cdr3_aa: CAWSARGNTGELFF
cdr3_nt: TGTGCCTGGAGTGCCCGAGGGAACACCGGGGAGCTGTTTTTT

v_call: TRBV5-4
clone_size: NA
d_call: NA
j_call: TRBJ1-1
cdr3_aa: CASSLDRENTEAFF
cdr3_nt: TGTGCCAGCAGCTTGGACAGGGAGAACACTGAAGCTTTCTTT

v_call: TRBV9
clone_size: NA
d_call: NA
j_call: TRBJ1-5
cdr3_aa: CASSGRPNQPQHF
cdr3_nt: TGTGCCAGCAGTGGGAGGCCAAATCAGCCCCAGCATTTT

v_call: TRBV6-1
clone_size: many
d_call: NA
j_call: TRBJ1-5
cdr3_aa: CASSENTSNQPQHF
cdr3_nt: TGTGCCAGCAGTGAAAACACGAGCAATCAGCCCCAGCATTTT

v_call: TRBV19
clone_size: once
d_call: NA
j_call: TRBJ2-7
cdr3_aa: CASSPDGPGEQYF
cdr3_nt: TGTGCCAGTTCCCCGGACGGCCCGGGGGAGCAGTACTTC

v_call: TRBV9
clone_size: NA
d_call: NA
j_call: TRBJ1-2
cdr3_aa: CASSTQESGFNYGYTF
cdr3_nt: TGTGCCAGCAGCACCCAGGAGTCGGGGTTTAATTATGGCTACACCTTC

v_call: TRBV29-1
clone_size: NA
d_call: TRBD1
j_call: TRBJ2-3
cdr3_aa: CSFGQVRTDTQYF
cdr3_nt: TGCAGTTTTGGACAGGTCCGCACAGATACGCAGTATTTT

v_call: TRBV6-4
clone_size: NA
d_call: NA
j_call: TRBJ1-6
cdr3_aa: CASSDGGRGGSPLHF
cdr3_nt: TGTGCCAGCAGTGATGGCGGGCGCGGCGGATCACCCCTCCACTTT

v_call: TRBV29-1
clone_size: NA
d_call: NA
j_call: TRBJ2-3
cdr3_aa: CSVDVRTGGVTQYF
cdr3_nt: TGCAGCGTTGATGTTCGCACGGGCGGGGTCACGCAGTATTTT

v_call: TRBV6-6
clone_size: NA
d_call: TRBD1
j_call: TRBJ1-1
cdr3_aa: CASSPQRGHGAEAFF
cdr3_nt: TGTGCCAGCAGTCCACAGAGGGGGCATGGAGCTGAAGCTTTCTTT

v_call: TRBV7-2
clone_size: NA
d_call: NA
j_call: TRBJ1-2
cdr3_aa: CASSRGTNNYGYTF
cdr3_nt: TGTGCCAGCAGCCGGGGGACGAACAACTATGGCTACACCTTC

v_call: TRBV6-5
clone_size: NA
d_call: NA
j_call: TRBJ1-2
cdr3_aa: CASSYSHSNNYGYTF
cdr3_nt: TGTGCCAGCAGTTACTCGCACAGTAATAACTATGGCTACACCTTC

v_call: TRBV2
clone_size: NA
d_call: NA
j_call: TRBJ1-1
cdr3_aa: CASSEQANTEAFF
cdr3_nt: TGTGCCAGCAGTGAACAGGCCAACACTGAAGCTTTCTTT

v_call: TRBV6-5
clone_size: NA
d_call: NA
j_call: TRBJ2-3
cdr3_aa: CASSYSGLGDTQYF
cdr3_nt: TGTGCCAGCAGTTACTCGGGGCTTGGAGATACGCAGTATTTT

v_call: TRBV6-1
clone_size: NA
d_call: TRBD1
j_call: TRBJ1-6
cdr3_aa: CASSEDGRGLFGNSPLHF
cdr3_nt: TGTGCCAGCAGTGAAGATGGCAGGGGGCTTTTCGGTAATTCACCCCTCCACTTT

v_call: TRBV6-5
clone_size: NA
d_call: NA
j_call: TRBJ1-2
cdr3_aa: CASSSPRVSSYGYTF
cdr3_nt: TGTGCCAGCAGTTCTCCACGGGTCAGCTCCTATGGCTACACCTTC

v_call: TRBV2
clone_size: NA
d_call: TRBD1
j_call: TRBJ1-5
cdr3_aa: CASRGGQTDNQPQHF
cdr3_nt: TGTGCCAGCAGGGGGGGACAGACAGACAATCAGCCCCAGCATTTT

v_call: TRBV10-3
clone_size: NA
d_call: NA
j_call: TRBJ1-6
cdr3_aa: CAISESGGSGGSPLHF
cdr3_nt: TGTGCCATCAGTGAGTCGGGGGGATCGGGGGGATCACCCCTCCACTTT

v_call: TRBV19
clone_size: NA
d_call: NA
j_call: TRBJ1-1
cdr3_aa: CASRSLGGNTEAFF
cdr3_nt: TGTGCCAGTAGATCCCTAGGGGGGAACACTGAAGCTTTCTTT

v_call: TRBV27
clone_size: NA
d_call: TRBD2
j_call: TRBJ2-3
cdr3_aa: CASSVAGGITDTQYF
cdr3_nt: TGTGCCAGCAGTGTAGCGGGGGGCATTACAGATACGCAGTATTTT

v_call: TRBV19
clone_size: NA
d_call: NA
j_call: TRBJ1-5
cdr3_aa: CASSSRVNQPQHF
cdr3_nt: TGTGCCAGTAGTAGCAGGGTAAACCAGCCCCAGCATTTT

v_call: TRBV6-1
clone_size: NA
d_call: NA
j_call: TRBJ1-5
cdr3_aa: CAGSEDPTSNQPQHF
cdr3_nt: TGTGCCGGCAGTGAAGATCCTACTAGCAATCAGCCCCAGCATTTT

v_call: TRBV11-2
clone_size: NA
d_call: TRBD1
j_call: TRBJ1-4
cdr3_aa: CASSNQGGTNEKLFF
cdr3_nt: TGTGCCAGCAGCAACCAGGGGGGAACTAATGAAAAACTGTTTTTT